This T cell receptor beta chain was recorded in a study of cytomegalovirus exposure and HLA in healthy donors. Remarks on this clone: Its antigen is as yet unknown.

The V gene lost 2 bases and the J gene lost 2 bases, with 7 bases spanning the gap. This CDR3 is 13 amino acids long. CDR1 and CDR2 (germline): SGHAT, FQNNGV. Whole-study results and caveats: The authors assumed roughly uniform sequencing depth across donors for presence/absence analyses.

PCR employed 60 Vbeta and 13 Jbeta primers. Method: immunoSEQ multiplex PCR; TCRdb's copy keeps in-frame clones and lacks some. The repertoire holds approximately 150,000 clones, roughly 80% seen once, with about 1.9% in the top ten. The rearrangement joins TRBV11-2 to TRBJ2-7; D not certain. Sequenced sample: PBMCs. This TCR came from a human donor in good health. The CDR3 DNA follows: TGTGCCAGCAGCTTATTACAGACCTACGAGCAGTACTTC. Protein: CASSLLQTYEQYF.